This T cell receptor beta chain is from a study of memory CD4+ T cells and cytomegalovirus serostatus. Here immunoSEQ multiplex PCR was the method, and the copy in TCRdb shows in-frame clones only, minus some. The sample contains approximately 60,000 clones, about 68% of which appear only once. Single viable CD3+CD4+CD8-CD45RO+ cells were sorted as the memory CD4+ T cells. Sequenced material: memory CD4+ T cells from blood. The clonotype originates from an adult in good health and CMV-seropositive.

CDR3 bases: TGTGCCAGCAGCGCCCGTCGGACGAGGGACACAGATACGCAGTATTTT. Its protein is CASSARRTRDTDTQYF. The chain links TRBV27 to TRBJ2-3, with D possibly matching TRBD2 (5 bases). Deletions cut 6 bases from V and 2 bases from J, with 18 bases between. The germline CDR1 and CDR2 sequences are MNHEY and SMNVEV (reference sequence). The CDR3 is 16 amino acids.